A selection of T cell receptor beta chains follows, all from one sample in a study of metastatic and nonmetastatic thyroid tumors. TCRdb re-called the PCR reads with MiXCR. Among around 16,000 clones listed, around 25% were seen once. The specimen sequenced was blood. The receptors stem from a male donor with papillary thyroid cancer or a benign thyroid nodule (not recorded which). Some clones in this sample may be carry-over from other donors' samples. Both conserved end residues are part of each CDR3. A D gene is named only where the DNA matches it firmly. Rows may omit the clone size; those that give it use once, few, many or a size class.

j_gene,d_gene,v_gene,abundance,CDR3aa,CDR3nt
TRBJ2-1,-,TRBV11-3,medium-sized,CASTPGHEQFF,TGTGCCAGCACTCCAGGGCATGAGCAGTTCTTC
TRBJ1-2,-,TRBV27,few,CASGQPYGYTF,TGTGCCAGCGGACAGCCCTATGGCTACACCTTC
TRBJ1-4,-,TRBV5-6,many,CASSLGANEKLFF,TGTGCCAGCAGCTTGGGTGCTAATGAAAAACTGTTTTTT
TRBJ1-1,-,TRBV4-1,many,CASSQDGFGISGTEAFF,TGCGCCAGCAGCCAAGATGGGTTCGGGATTTCAGGCACTGAAGCTTTCTTT
TRBJ1-4,-,TRBV7-8,many,CASSQNSGAPGYEKLFF,TGTGCCAGCAGCCAGAACTCAGGGGCTCCCGGATATGAAAAACTGTTTTTT
TRBJ1-3,-,TRBV2,-,CASSETAGPLNSGNTIYF,TGTGCCAGCAGTGAAACCGCAGGGCCTTTGAACTCTGGAAACACCATATATTTT
TRBJ2-2,-,TRBV20-1,medium-sized,CSAPEVRSTGELFF,TGCAGTGCTCCGGAAGTAAGGTCCACCGGGGAGCTGTTTTTT
TRBJ1-5,-,TRBV6-4,many,CASSPEANQPQHF,TGTGCCAGCAGTCCAGAGGCTAATCAGCCCCAGCATTTT
TRBJ1-4,-,TRBV10-1,many,CASRPTPVTEEKLFF,TGCGCCAGCAGGCCCACCCCGGTAACGGAGGAAAAACTGTTTTTT
TRBJ2-7,-,TRBV5-4,many,CASSLLGAGEQYF,TGTGCCAGCAGCTTATTGGGCGCAGGGGAGCAGTACTTC
TRBJ2-1,-,TRBV18,many,CASSPQAGVQTGGQLVTYNEQFF,TGTGCCAGCTCACCACAAGCAGGGGTTCAAACGGGAGGACAACTCGTAACGTACAATGAGCAGTTCTTC
TRBJ2-6,TRBD2,TRBV2,-,CATSQESGGGNFLTF,TGTGCCACCAGCCAGGAGTCGGGGGGGGGCAACTTCCTGACTTTC
TRBJ1-1,-,TRBV5-1,medium-sized,CASSLGGNTEAFF,TGCGCCAGCAGCTTGGGGGGGAACACTGAAGCTTTCTTT
TRBJ2-7,-,TRBV20-1,medium-sized,CSAPGPSGEQYF,TGCAGTGCTCCGGGACCTTCTGGGGAGCAGTACTTC
TRBJ2-1,-,TRBV19,medium-sized,CASSPLWAQYNEQFF,TGTGCCAGTAGTCCCCTCTGGGCCCAGTACAATGAGCAGTTCTTC
TRBJ2-1,-,TRBV20-1,-,CSAYAHQNYNEQFF,TGCAGTGCTTACGCTCACCAAAATTACAATGAGCAGTTCTTC
TRBJ2-5,TRBD1,TRBV6-2/TRBV6-3,medium-sized,CASSYERGQGQYF,TGTGCCAGCAGTTACGAAAGAGGACAGGGGCAGTACTTC
TRBJ2-1,TRBD2,TRBV20-1,-,CSARDASGRSNEQFF,TGCAGTGCTAGAGACGCTAGCGGGCGGAGCAATGAGCAGTTCTTC
TRBJ2-7,-,TRBV6-1,-,CASSLGTPRDEQYF,TGTGCCAGCAGTCTTGGGACACCAAGGGACGAGCAGTACTTC
TRBJ2-1,-,TRBV20-1,-,CSAARDSYQFSYNEQFF,TGCAGTGCTGCCCGGGACTCCTATCAGTTTTCCTACAATGAGCAGTTCTTC
TRBJ2-5,-,TRBV5-6,-,CASSFGRGQEAQYF,TGTGCCAGCAGCTTCGGCAGGGGACAAGAGGCCCAGTACTTC
TRBJ1-1,-,TRBV4-1,-,CASSQDIGVTEAFF,TGCGCCAGCAGCCAAGATATAGGAGTAACTGAAGCTTTCTTT
TRBJ2-7,TRBD2,TRBV20-1,medium-sized,CSATPSGLTYEQYF,TGCAGTGCCACCCCTAGCGGGTTAACCTACGAGCAGTACTTC
TRBJ2-3,-,TRBV28,many,CASRPRSGFQGYF,TGTGCCAGCAGACCGAGGTCGGGGTTCCAGGGGTATTTT
TRBJ2-3,TRBD2,TRBV7-8,many,CASSSRLAGGMADTQYF,TGTGCCAGCAGCTCGCGACTAGCGGGAGGAATGGCAGATACGCAGTATTTT
TRBJ1-5,-,TRBV28,medium-sized,CASRIKNQPQHF,TGTGCCAGCAGGATCAAGAATCAGCCCCAGCATTTT
TRBJ2-7,-,TRBV20-1,once,CSARDVTRSIQPSYEQYF,TGCAGTGCTAGAGATGTGACTAGGAGTATCCAGCCCTCCTACGAGCAGTACTTC
TRBJ2-7,TRBD2,TRBV9,once,CASSPESGLAGYIEQYF,TGTGCCAGCAGTCCAGAAAGTGGACTAGCGGGATATATCGAGCAGTACTTC
TRBJ2-3,TRBD2,TRBV20-1,-,CSARREYRYTQYF,TGCAGTGCTAGGCGGGAGTATCGTTATACGCAGTATTTT
TRBJ2-7,-,TRBV7-8,medium-sized,CASSLALGRGNYEQYF,TGTGCCAGCAGCTTAGCGCTAGGGAGGGGGAACTACGAGCAGTACTTC
TRBJ2-1,-,TRBV3-1,once,CASSQSDRLYDEQFF,TGTGCCAGCAGCCAAAGTGACCGACTATACGATGAGCAGTTCTTC
TRBJ2-7,-,TRBV7-6,many,CASRSRPGLLHEQYF,TGTGCCAGCAGGTCCAGGCCGGGTCTGCTCCACGAGCAGTACTTC
TRBJ2-7,TRBD2,TRBV5-5,-,CASSLLAETYEQYF,TGTGCCAGCAGCTTGCTAGCGGAGACGTACGAGCAGTACTTC
TRBJ2-3,TRBD2,TRBV7-3,many,CASSLLGGGADTQYF,TGTGCCAGCAGCTTATTAGGCGGGGGGGCAGATACGCAGTATTTT
TRBJ1-2,TRBD1,TRBV3-1,many,CASSRLGQLPGGYTF,TGTGCCAGCAGCCGCCTGGGACAGCTGCCTGGAGGCTACACCTTC
TRBJ2-3,TRBD1,TRBV11-1,-,CASRRGQGAGDTQYF,TGTGCCAGCCGAAGGGGCCAGGGGGCAGGGGATACGCAGTATTTT
TRBJ2-3,-,TRBV3-1,many,CASSQVGDGTDTQYF,TGTGCCAGCAGCCAAGTAGGGGACGGCACAGATACGCAGTATTTT
TRBJ1-5,-,TRBV28,medium-sized,CASSFLVQPQHF,TGTGCCAGCAGTTTTCTTGTTCAGCCCCAGCATTTT
TRBJ1-2,TRBD1,TRBV30,-,CAWGGTGDGYTF,TGTGCCTGGGGGGGGACAGGGGATGGCTACACCTTC
TRBJ1-4,TRBD1,TRBV20-1,many,CSARDRRGANEKLFF,TGCAGTGCTAGAGATCGCAGGGGGGCGAATGAAAAACTGTTTTTT
TRBJ2-5,-,TRBV3-1,many,CASSQAGGGHRETQYF,TGTGCCAGCAGCCAAGCAGGCGGGGGACATAGGGAGACCCAGTACTTC
TRBJ1-2,TRBD1,TRBV2,many,CARGQGNGYTF,TGTGCCAGAGGACAGGGGAACGGCTACACCTTC
TRBJ1-2,-,TRBV4-2,-,CASSQGGGGYYGYTF,TGTGCCAGCAGCCAAGGGGGAGGTGGTTATTATGGCTACACCTTC
TRBJ2-1,TRBD2,TRBV20-1,-,CSARLADIYNEQFF,TGCAGTGCTAGACTAGCGGACATATACAATGAGCAGTTCTTC
TRBJ2-2,TRBD2,TRBV6-4,-,CASIDSRGVTGELFF,TGTGCCAGCATTGACTCGCGGGGGGTCACCGGGGAGCTGTTTTTT
TRBJ2-7,-,TRBV6-4,medium-sized,CASSGGRRIGTDEQYF,TGTGCCAGCAGTGGAGGTCGGAGGATTGGGACGGACGAGCAGTACTTC
TRBJ2-1,TRBD2,TRBV5-1,-,CASSLGLAEYNEQFF,TGCGCCAGCAGTCTGGGACTAGCGGAGTACAATGAGCAGTTCTTC
TRBJ2-5,TRBD1,TRBV6-4,many,CASSPQGTGQVQYF,TGTGCCAGCAGTCCCCAGGGGACAGGGCAGGTCCAGTACTTC